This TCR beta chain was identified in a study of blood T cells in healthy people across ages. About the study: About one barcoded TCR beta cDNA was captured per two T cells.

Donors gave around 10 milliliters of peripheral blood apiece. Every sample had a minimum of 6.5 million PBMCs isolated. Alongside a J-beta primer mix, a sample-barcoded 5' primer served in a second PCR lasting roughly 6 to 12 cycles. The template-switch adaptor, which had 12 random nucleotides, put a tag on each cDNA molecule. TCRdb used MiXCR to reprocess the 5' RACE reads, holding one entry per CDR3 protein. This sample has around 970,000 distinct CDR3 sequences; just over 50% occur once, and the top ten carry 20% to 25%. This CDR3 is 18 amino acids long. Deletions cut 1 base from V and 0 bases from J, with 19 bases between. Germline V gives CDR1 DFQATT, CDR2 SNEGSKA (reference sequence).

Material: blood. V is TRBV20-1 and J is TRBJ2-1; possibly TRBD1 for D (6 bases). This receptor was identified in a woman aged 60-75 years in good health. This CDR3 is CSARAGDRGSSSYNEQFF. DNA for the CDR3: TGCAGTGCTAGAGCAGGGGATAGGGGGTCCAGCTCCTACAATGAGCAGTTCTTC.